One sample yielded the 28 T cell receptor beta chains listed below, sequenced in a study of technical replicates of blood from several donors. Clones were sequenced by immunoSEQ multiplex PCR, and TCRdb holds only the in-frame ones, with some missing. The repertoire holds tens of thousands of clones, 95% to 98% seen once, with around 0.15% in the top ten. Material: T cells isolated from PBMCs. Receptor source: a human donor in good health.

This chain links TRBV5-1 with TRBJ2-7; TRBD2 agrees at 13 bases. Germline lookup yields CDR1 SGHRS and CDR2 YFSETQ. The V and J ends lost 5 bases and 5 bases, in that order; junction bases with no gene match: 10. This CDR3 contains 16 residues. The CDR3 DNA is TGCGCCAGCAGTGGGGTACTAGCGGGAGGGCCCAACGAGCAGTACTTC. It encodes CASSGVLAGGPNEQYF.

This clone was seen once. The chain recombines TRBV9 with TRBJ2-1; the D gene is possibly TRBD2 (6 bases). V was pared by 0 bases and J by 6 bases, with 16 bases between. The germline V gene has CDR1 SGDLS and CDR2 YYNGEE. The CDR3 totals 16 residues. The CDR3 nucleotides read TGTGCCAGCAGCGTAGGGGGGGTCATCCCGGGCAATGAGCAGTTCTTC. It yields the protein CASSVGGVIPGNEQFF.

The chain joins TRBV9 to TRBJ2-5; 10 nucleotides line up with TRBD2. Trimming at V came to 3 bases and at J to 1 base, leaving 3 bases not matched to a gene. CDR3 length: 15 residues. CDR1 is SGDLS and CDR2 is YYNGEE in the germline V gene. CDR3 protein: CASSARTSGQETQYF. The CDR3 DNA reads TGTGCCAGCAGCGCAAGGACTAGCGGCCAAGAGACCCAGTACTTC.

J is TRBJ1-2 and V is TRBV7-9; no clear D. Trimming pared 3 bases from V and 8 bases from J, leaving 19 bases between. Per germline, CDR1 SEHNR and CDR2 FQNEAQ (reference sequence). The CDR3 is made up of 15 amino acids. CDR3 loop: CASSFSQQYNVGYTF. The CDR3, as DNA: TGTGCCAGCAGCTTCAGCCAACAGTACAATGTCGGCTACACCTTC.

This chain connects TRBV30 to TRBJ1-2, with D possibly being TRBD1 (5 bases). V lost 2 bases and J lost 4, with 14 bases in between. Germline V CDR1 and CDR2: GTSNPN, SVGIG (reference sequence). CDR3 length equals 14 residues. For the CDR3, the DNA is TGTGCCTGGAGTCTCCAGGGCCCTAGCTATGGCTACACCTTC. Protein sequence: CAWSLQGPSYGYTF.

This clone has ten or more counts. J is TRBJ1-4 and V is TRBV7-2; TRBD1 matches 7 bases. The CDR3 runs 15 residues. Germline CDR1 and CDR2: SGHTA and FQGNSA. The V segment lost 5 bases and the J segment 7 bases; nucleotides outside the gene matches: 10. CDR3 in amino acids: CASSRYRGVSEKLFF. The CDR3 nucleotides read TGTGCCAGCAGCAGATACAGGGGTGTTAGTGAAAAACTGTTTTTT.

The chain carries TRBV7-9 and TRBJ1-5; 7 positions agree with TRBD1. Germline assignment: CDR1 SEHNR and CDR2 FQNEAQ (reference sequence). This CDR3 has 15 residues. V gave up 1 base and J gave up 4 bases; unmatched junction bases: 4. This CDR3 reads CASSLGGGANQPQHF. The CDR3 coding sequence is TGTGCCAGCAGCTTAGGAGGGGGCGCGAATCAGCCCCAGCATTTT.

The rearrangement links TRBV5-1 to TRBJ1-6; 7 bases align to TRBD1. Germline lookup yields CDR1 SGHRS and CDR2 YFSETQ. The CDR3 runs 15 residues. V was clipped by 0 bases and J by 10 bases; unmatched bases: 7. CDR3 sequence reads: CASSLDTGARSPLHF. The CDR3 region has the DNA TGCGCCAGCAGCTTGGATACAGGGGCTCGGTCACCCCTCCACTTT.

The chain has TRBV5-1 and TRBJ1-5; TRBD1 matches at 7 bases. CDR1 is SGHRS and CDR2 is YFSETQ in the germline V gene. This CDR3 is built from 15 residues. The J segment lost 4 bases and the V segment lost 4 bases, leaving 8 bases of the junction unmatched. CDR3 residues: CASSLSSGGNQPQHF. CDR3 DNA sequence: TGCGCCAGCAGCCTGAGCTCAGGGGGGAATCAGCCCCAGCATTTT.

The V gene is TRBV30, the J gene TRBJ2-3, with TRBD2 matching over 9 bases. CDR1 and CDR2 (germline): GTSNPN, SVGIG (reference sequence). V shed 0 bases and J 5 bases; nucleotides not matched to a gene: 9. The CDR3 extends over 16 amino acids. The CDR3 nucleotides are TGTGCCTGGAGTGTACAAAGCGGGGGGTCGGGAGATACGCAGTATTTT. It encodes CAWSVQSGGSGDTQYF. The full variable domain, with the rest looked up from reference TRBV30 and TRBJ2-3, is SQTIHQWPATLVQPVGSPLSLECTVEGTSNPNLYWYRQAAGRGLQLLFYSVGIGQISSEVPQNLSASRPQDRQFILSSKKLLLSDSGFYLCAWSVQSGGSGDTQYFGPGTRLTVL.

This chain uses TRBV5-1 with TRBJ2-1, with TRBD1 matching over 11 bases. Looked up from germline, CDR1 is SGHRS and CDR2 is YFSETQ. The ends lost 3 bases at V and 7 bases at J; junction bases unmatched: 6. The CDR3 consists of 15 residues. The CDR3 region is CASSSDGTGGNEQFF. CDR3 nucleotides: TGCGCCAGCAGCTCGGACGGGACAGGGGGAAATGAGCAGTTCTTC.

The chain couples TRBV5-4 to TRBJ2-7; no firm D call. This CDR3 spans 16 amino acids. V lost 4 bases to trimming and J lost 2 bases, with 19 bases between them. The germline V gene encodes CDR1 SGHNT and CDR2 YYREEE (reference sequence). The CDR3 nucleotides are TGTGCCAGCAGCCCTGGGCGAGTGGGTACTGCCTACGAGCAGTACTTC. Translation: CASSPGRVGTAYEQYF. The variable domain in full, with the rest retrieved from reference TRBV5-4 and TRBJ2-7, is ETGVTQSPTHLIKTRGQQVTLRCSSQSGHNTVSWYQQALGQGPQFIFQYYREEENGRGNFPPRFSGLQFPNYSSELNVNALELDDSALYLCASSPGRVGTAYEQYFGPGTRLTVT.

The CDR3 coding sequence is TGCGCCAGCAGCCCCGGACAGTTTCAAGGGGAAAAACTGTTTTTT. It is translated as CASSPGQFQGEKLFF. This chain links TRBV5-1 with TRBJ1-4; D is perhaps TRBD1 (6 bases). The CDR3 consists of 15 residues. The ends were cut back, 4 bases at V and 8 bases at J, with 18 bases in the middle. Germline CDR1 reads SGHRS; CDR2 reads YFSETQ.

The chain uses TRBV6-5 and TRBJ2-7; 11 nucleotides match TRBD1. Trimming took 0 bases from V and 2 from J; bases not matched to a gene: 0. Per the germline V gene, CDR1 is MNHEY and CDR2 is SVGAGI. There are 15 residues in the CDR3. CDR3 nucleotide sequence: TGTGCCAGCAGTTACTCGGGACAGGGGGCCTACGAGCAGTACTTC. Protein product: CASSYSGQGAYEQYF.

The gene calls are TRBV6-4 and TRBJ2-3, with 11 positions matching TRBD2. The CDR3 length is 16 residues. V was clipped by 0 bases and J by 3 bases; unmatched bases: 2. Germline V gene sequence: CDR1 MRHNA, CDR2 SNTAGT. The CDR3 region has the DNA TGTGCCAGCAGTGACTCTAGCGGGGGGGGAACAGATACGCAGTATTTT. It translates to CASSDSSGGGTDTQYF.

The CDR3 DNA reads TGTGCCAGCGAGGATAATGAGCAGTTCTTC. Its protein product is CASEDNEQFF. This rearrangement joins TRBV25-1 to TRBJ2-1, with D unresolved. CDR1 and CDR2 (germline): MGHDK, SYGVNS. Trimming pared 8 bases from V and 7 bases from J, leaving 6 bases between. CDR3 length: 10 residues.

This clone is a singleton in its sample. The chain combines TRBV27 with TRBJ1-1; TRBD1 is a possible D gene (6 bases). The CDR3 extends over 15 amino acids. Looked up from germline, CDR1 is MNHEY and CDR2 is SMNVEV (reference sequence). V was shortened by 2 bases and J by 0 bases, with 10 bases between the two germline ends. In DNA form, the CDR3 reads TGTGCCAGCAGTTTACGGGACACTATGAACACTGAAGCTTTCTTT. Its translation: CASSLRDTMNTEAFF.

CDR3 nucleotides: TGTGCCAGCAGCGCTACGTATGCGTTACCTAGCACAGATACGCAGTATTTT. Its translation: CASSATYALPSTDTQYF. The rearrangement uses TRBV28 and TRBJ2-3; D gene uncertain. The germline CDR1 and CDR2 sequences are MDHEN and SYDVKM. Trimming removed 6 bases at V and 0 bases at J, with 19 bases between. This CDR3 spans 17 amino acids.

The chain employs TRBV15 and TRBJ1-3; D not resolved. This CDR3 is built from 14 residues. Germline CDR1 LNHNV, CDR2 YYDKDF (reference sequence). With 2 bases removed from V and 1 base from J, the gap between germline ends came to 6 bases. CDR3 in DNA: TGTGCCACCAGCAGACGCAGTTCTGGAAACACCATATATTTT. Amino acids: CATSRRSSGNTIYF.

This sequence joins TRBV5-1 and TRBJ2-1; TRBD2 agrees at 8 bases. Germline V gene lookup returns CDR1 SGHRS and CDR2 YFSETQ. The V segment lost 7 bases and the J segment 6 bases; nucleotides outside the gene matches: 6. This CDR3 is 13 amino acids long. The CDR3 sequence is CASGTRGVNEQFF. The CDR3, as DNA: TGCGCCAGCGGGACTAGGGGGGTCAATGAGCAGTTCTTC.

The gene calls are TRBV28 and TRBJ2-6, with 10 bases matching TRBD1. V lost 3 bases and J lost 0; bases outside the gene matches: 5. The V gene's germline CDR1 is MDHEN and CDR2 SYDVKM. This CDR3 has 18 residues. CDR3 DNA sequence: TGTGCCAGCAGTTTTGACAGGGGGCCTTTCTCTGGGGCCAACGTCCTGACTTTC. Its translation is CASSFDRGPFSGANVLTF.

This clone appeared a few times. The rearrangement uses TRBV30 and TRBJ1-1, with D tentatively TRBD1 (6 bases). V dropped 8 bases and J dropped 8 bases, with 15 bases sitting between them. The CDR3 sequence is 11 residues long. Germline-derived CDR1 and CDR2 are GTSNPN and SVGIG (reference sequence). As DNA, the CDR3 is TGTGCCGGACCGGGGGGGCTAGAAGCTTTCTTT. Its protein is CAGPGGLEAFF.

The chain uses TRBV11-3 and TRBJ1-6, with TRBD1 identical over 10 bases. The CDR3 length is 15 residues. Germline loops: CDR1 SGHNT, CDR2 YENEEA. The trim removed 2 bases at V and 8 bases at J, leaving 3 bases unmatched. The CDR3 here is CASSLRDRGDSPLHF. CDR3 nucleotides: TGTGCCAGCAGCTTAAGGGACAGGGGTGATTCACCCCTCCACTTT. Combining the CDR3 with reference TRBV11-3 and TRBJ1-6 gives the whole variable domain EAGVVQSPRYKIIEKKQPVAFWCNPISGHNTLYWYLQNLGQGPELLIRYENEEAVDDSQLPKDRFSAERLKGVDSTLKIQPAELGDSAVYLCASSLRDRGDSPLHFGNGTRLTVT.

The chain joins TRBV4-2 to TRBJ1-4, with 9 bases lining up with TRBD1. The germline CDR1 and CDR2 sequences are LGHNA and YNFKEQ. The CDR3 runs 15 residues. J gave up 12 bases and V 4 bases, and 12 bases lay outside the gene matches. Here the CDR3 reads CASSRGTGTLRELFF. The CDR3 DNA reads TGTGCCAGCAGCCGGGGGACAGGGACCTTGAGAGAACTGTTTTTT.

The chain couples TRBV11-2 to TRBJ2-2, with D tentatively TRBD2 (5 bases). The CDR3 spans 14 residues. Germline CDR1 reads SGHAT; CDR2 reads FQNNGV. Trimming pared 5 bases from V and 4 bases from J, leaving 11 bases between. The CDR3 reads CASSRRTVTGELFF. CDR3 DNA: TGTGCCAGCAGCCGACGGACTGTCACCGGGGAGCTGTTTTTT.

The chain employs TRBV5-1 and TRBJ1-1; D is perhaps TRBD1 (6 bases). Germline V gene lookup returns CDR1 SGHRS and CDR2 YFSETQ. The ends were cut back, 1 base at V and 2 bases at J, with 9 bases in the middle. CDR3 length: 14 amino acids. CDR3 sequence reads: CASSLSGVNTEAFF. The CDR3 DNA sequence: TGCGCCAGCAGCTTGTCAGGGGTTAACACTGAAGCTTTCTTT.

The J gene is TRBJ2-7, the V gene TRBV7-9, with TRBD2 matching over 13 bases. The length of the CDR3 is 19 residues. Germline loops: CDR1 SEHNR, CDR2 FQNEAQ (reference sequence). V shed 5 bases, J shed 0 bases, and the junction held 13 bases outside the gene matches. The CDR3 loop is CASSVTSGRAHGFSYEQYF. CDR3 in DNA: TGTGCCAGCAGCGTTACTAGCGGGAGGGCCCACGGATTCTCCTACGAGCAGTACTTC.

The CDR3 loop is CASSRGLAGGPVHNEQFF. In DNA, the CDR3 is TGCGCCAGCAGCAGGGGACTAGCGGGGGGACCCGTCCACAATGAGCAGTTCTTC. The genes are TRBV5-1 and TRBJ2-1; TRBD2 aligns across 15 bases. The CDR3 sequence is 18 residues long. V shed 4 bases, J shed 5 bases, and the junction held 10 bases outside the gene matches. The germline CDR1 and CDR2 sequences are SGHRS and YFSETQ.